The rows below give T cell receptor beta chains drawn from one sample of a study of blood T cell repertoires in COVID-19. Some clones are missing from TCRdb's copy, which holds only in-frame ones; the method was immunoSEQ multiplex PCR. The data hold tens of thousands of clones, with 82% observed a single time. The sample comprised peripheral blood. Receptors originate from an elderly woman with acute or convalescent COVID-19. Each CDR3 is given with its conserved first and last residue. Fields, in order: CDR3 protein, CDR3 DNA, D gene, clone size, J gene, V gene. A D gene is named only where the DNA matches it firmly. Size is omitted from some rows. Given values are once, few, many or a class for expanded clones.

CDR3: CASRRTLGPGNTIYF
DNA: TGTGCCAGCAGACGAACGTTGGGGCCTGGAAACACCATATATTTT
D: .
size: .
J: TRBJ1-3
V: TRBV27

CDR3: CASSLGRVNEQFF
DNA: TGTGCCAGCAGCTTAGGGAGGGTCAATGAGCAGTTCTTC
D: .
size: .
J: TRBJ2-1
V: TRBV7-8

CDR3: CASSVGPEGRTEAFF
DNA: TGTGCCAGCAGCGTAGGGCCAGAGGGTCGGACTGAAGCTTTCTTT
D: .
size: .
J: TRBJ1-1
V: TRBV9

CDR3: CASSLAVNTEAFF
DNA: TGCGCCAGCAGCTTGGCGGTCAACACTGAAGCTTTCTTT
D: .
size: .
J: TRBJ1-1
V: TRBV5-1

CDR3: CASRDSGSGNTIYF
DNA: TGTGCCAGCAGGGACAGTGGATCTGGAAACACCATATATTTT
D: .
size: once
J: TRBJ1-3
V: TRBV28

CDR3: CAISEPGQGGGYEQYF
DNA: TGTGCCATCAGTGAGCCGGGACAGGGTGGAGGGTACGAGCAGTACTTC
D: TRBD1
size: .
J: TRBJ2-7
V: TRBV10-3

CDR3: CASSSGTGRLSYNEQFF
DNA: TGTGCCAGCAGTTCCGGGACAGGAAGACTCTCCTACAATGAGCAGTTCTTC
D: TRBD1
size: .
J: TRBJ2-1
V: TRBV27

CDR3: CASSLGGTSGTDTQYF
DNA: TGCGCCAGCAGCTTGGGCGGGACTAGCGGTACAGATACGCAGTATTTT
D: TRBD2
size: .
J: TRBJ2-3
V: TRBV5-1

CDR3: CATGREVNNEQFF
DNA: TGTGCCACCGGGCGGGAGGTTAACAATGAGCAGTTCTTC
D: TRBD2
size: once
J: TRBJ2-1
V: TRBV24-1

CDR3: CASRGDRGPTDTQYF
DNA: TGTGCCAGCAGGGGGGACAGGGGGCCGACAGATACGCAGTATTTT
D: TRBD1
size: .
J: TRBJ2-3
V: TRBV27

CDR3: CASSEAWTSTDTQYF
DNA: TGTGCCAGCAGTGAAGCGTGGACTAGCACAGATACGCAGTATTTT
D: .
size: once
J: TRBJ2-3
V: TRBV6-1

CDR3: CASSLDRVWELFF
DNA: TGTGCCAGCAGTTTGGACAGGGTGTGGGAGCTGTTTTTT
D: TRBD1
size: .
J: TRBJ2-2
V: TRBV12-3/TRBV12-4

CDR3: CSVYSDRGRGSSYEQYF
DNA: TGCAGCGTCTACTCGGACAGGGGGCGCGGGAGCTCCTACGAGCAGTACTTC
D: TRBD1
size: .
J: TRBJ2-7
V: TRBV29-1

CDR3: CATSRDGQGSDTQYF
DNA: TGTGCCACCAGCAGAGATGGTCAGGGTTCAGATACGCAGTATTTT
D: .
size: .
J: TRBJ2-3
V: TRBV15

CDR3: CASEVNEKLFF
DNA: TGTGCCAGCGAGGTGAATGAAAAACTGTTTTTT
D: .
size: .
J: TRBJ1-4
V: TRBV6-5

CDR3: CASSQRQGTTDTQYF
DNA: TGTGCCAGCAGCCAAAGACAGGGAACCACAGATACGCAGTATTTT
D: TRBD1
size: .
J: TRBJ2-3
V: TRBV3-1/TRBV3-2

CDR3: CASRIGGQETQYF
DNA: TGTGCCAGCAGAATTGGCGGCCAAGAGACCCAGTACTTC
D: .
size: once
J: TRBJ2-5
V: TRBV6-5

CDR3: CASSRGKAMNTEAFF
DNA: TGTGCCAGCAGCCGAGGAAAAGCAATGAACACTGAAGCTTTCTTT
D: .
size: .
J: TRBJ1-1
V: TRBV3-1/TRBV3-2

CDR3: CASSPGRGSGYGYTF
DNA: TGTGCCAGCAGCCCCGGGAGGGGTTCTGGCTATGGCTACACCTTC
D: .
size: few
J: TRBJ1-2
V: TRBV7-3

CDR3: CASSFFLNTEAFF
DNA: TGTGCCAGCAGTTTCTTCCTGAACACTGAAGCTTTCTTT
D: .
size: .
J: TRBJ1-1
V: TRBV12-3/TRBV12-4

CDR3: CASSLGGHNTDTQYF
DNA: TGCGCCAGCAGCTTGGGCGGGCACAACACAGATACGCAGTATTTT
D: .
size: once
J: TRBJ2-3
V: TRBV5-1

CDR3: CASISGGTGAGDAFF
DNA: TGTGCCAGCATCAGCGGCGGGACAGGGGCTGGGGATGCTTTCTTT
D: TRBD1
size: .
J: TRBJ1-1
V: TRBV28

CDR3: CASSLGTGNTGELFF
DNA: TGTGCCAGCAGCTTAGGGACAGGGAACACCGGGGAGCTGTTTTTT
D: TRBD1
size: .
J: TRBJ2-2
V: TRBV7-6